A single sample gave rise to the 2 T cell receptor beta chains below, sequenced in a study of neurological immune-mediated disorders. As to time point: technical triplicate 1. From the 5' RACE reads, TCRdb called clonotypes with MiXCR, one entry per CDR3 protein. The sample has tens of thousands of distinct CDR3 sequences; less than 15% are singletons. Material for sequencing was CD4+ T cells from blood. These receptors came from a female donor with HTLV-1-associated myelopathy (HAM/TSP).

The table lists this clonotype with many counts. V and J are TRBV5-4 and TRBJ2-7; a weak D match, TRBD1 (8 bases). This CDR3 comprises 14 residues. Germline V CDR1 and CDR2: SGHNT, YYREEE (reference sequence). V lost 4 bases and J lost 4, with 15 bases in between. Here the CDR3 DNA reads TGTGCCAGCAGCGTGGACAGGGAGGGTTACGAGCAGTACTTC. Translation: CASSVDREGYEQYF.

This clonotype has at least ten counts. CDR3 in amino acids: CASSNRTSGRAAGEQYF. DNA for the CDR3: TGTGCCAGCAGCAACCGGACTAGCGGGAGAGCCGCCGGCGAGCAGTACTTC. The chain links TRBV21-1 to TRBJ2-7; the table names TRBD2, a call not compared with the DNA. TRBV21-1 is a documented pseudogene. The CDR3 totals 17 residues.